The 27 T cell receptor beta chains presented below share a single source sample, sequenced in a study of CD8 T cells in ankylosing spondylitis. TCRdb re-derived calls from the 5' RACE reads in MiXCR, one entry per CDR3 protein. The sample yields about 360,000 distinct CDR3 sequences, more than 20% seen once. The sequencing input was blood, either unsorted or a sorted T cell fraction (not recorded which). These receptors all stem from a male donor with ankylosing spondylitis or in good health (not recorded which).

The chain uses TRBV28 and TRBJ2-5; D uncertain. Germline CDR1 reads MDHEN; CDR2 reads SYDVKM. The CDR3 totals 13 residues. V lost 1 base and J 1 base, leaving 4 bases between the germline ends. Here the CDR3 DNA reads TGTGCCAGCAGTTTATCGCCCCAAGAGACCCAGTACTTC. Translation gives CASSLSPQETQYF.

The chain combines TRBV5-6 with TRBJ2-3, with TRBD2 matching 8 bases. With V trimmed by 3 bases and J by 1 base, 7 bases remained unmatched. The germline V gene encodes CDR1 SGHDT and CDR2 YYEEEE. The CDR3 sequence is 16 residues long. The CDR3 DNA follows: TGTGCCAGCAGCTCGGGGGGGGCATTCGGCACAGATACGCAGTATTTT. Translated: CASSSGGAFGTDTQYF. The whole variable domain, remainder taken from reference TRBV5-6 and TRBJ2-3, is DAGVTQSPTHLIKTRGQQVTLRCSPKSGHDTVSWYQQALGQGPQFIFQYYEEEERQRGNFPDRFSGHQFPNYSSELNVNALLLGDSALYLCASSSGGAFGTDTQYFGPGTRLTVL.

This chain links TRBV7-9 with TRBJ2-3, with TRBD2 matching over 7 bases. The V gene end was trimmed by 7 bases and the J gene end by 3 bases; junction bases not matched to a gene: 10. The germline V gene has CDR1 SEHNR and CDR2 FQNEAQ (reference sequence). The CDR3 spans 15 residues. The CDR3 DNA sequence: TGTGCCAGCAAGATGGGGGGGGGTCGAACAGATACGCAGTATTTT. This sequence encodes CASKMGGGRTDTQYF.

The chain is built from TRBV15 and TRBJ2-4; D is perhaps TRBD2 (5 bases). Germline assignment: CDR1 LNHNV and CDR2 YYDKDF (reference sequence). Between the trimmed V and J ends, which lost 4 bases and 2 bases, there was a span of 12 bases. CDR3 size: 15 residues. CDR3 in DNA: TGTGCCACCAGCACAGTTCGGGGAACCAAAAACATTCAGTACTTC. Protein: CATSTVRGTKNIQYF.

The chain is built from TRBV20-1 and TRBJ1-5; tentatively, D is TRBD1 (5 bases). The V end lost 0 bases, the J end lost 6 bases, and 21 bases lay between the germline ends. CDR3 size: 17 residues. Germline V gene sequence: CDR1 DFQATT, CDR2 SNEGSKA (reference sequence). CDR3 in amino acids: CSARDGDRGGDSQPQHF. As DNA, the CDR3 is TGCAGTGCTAGAGATGGCGACCGGGGGGGTGACAGTCAGCCCCAGCATTTT.

The V and J genes are TRBV12-3 or TRBV12-4 and TRBJ2-1; 7 nucleotides agree with TRBD1. The V segment lost 6 bases and the J segment 8 bases; nucleotides outside the gene matches: 7. The CDR3 is 13 amino acids. The CDR3 DNA is TGTGCCAGCAGCGACAGGGTTGGCGATGAGCAGTTCTTC. It specifies CASSDRVGDEQFF.

This rearrangement joins TRBV15 to TRBJ2-5; TRBD1 agrees at 7 bases. CDR1 is LNHNV and CDR2 is YYDKDF in the germline V gene (reference sequence). This CDR3 has 20 residues. J lost 1 base, V lost 5 bases, and 22 bases had no gene match. Here the CDR3 reads CATSVLGGRGIGTVQETQYF. CDR3 bases: TGTGCCACCAGCGTCTTAGGTGGGCGCGGTATCGGGACAGTCCAAGAGACCCAGTACTTC.

The chain recombines TRBV11-1 with TRBJ2-7; possibly TRBD2 for D (6 bases). From germline, CDR1 is SGHAT and CDR2 FQDESV (reference sequence). V shed 1 base and J shed 5 bases, with 15 bases lying between them. The CDR3 length is 15 residues. The CDR3: CASSLGSGGSHEQYF. In DNA, the CDR3 is TGTGCCAGCAGCTTAGGCTCTGGGGGGTCCCACGAGCAGTACTTC.

This clonotype was counted many times. The chain couples TRBV28 to TRBJ2-3; weak D call: TRBD2 (5 bases). CDR1 and CDR2 from the germline V gene are MDHEN and SYDVKM. The CDR3 is 14 residues long. Trimming took off 5 bases at V and 5 bases at J, with 14 bases between the two ends. The CDR3 protein is CASSEVAEGDTQYF. DNA for the CDR3: TGTGCCAGCAGTGAAGTCGCCGAGGGAGATACGCAGTATTTT.

The V gene is TRBV12-3 or TRBV12-4, the J gene TRBJ2-5; the D gene is possibly TRBD1 (7 bases). V gave up 4 bases and J gave up 0 bases, with 12 bases separating them. This CDR3 spans 15 amino acids. CDR3 loop: CASSWTGGYQETQYF. CDR3 nucleotide sequence: TGTGCCAGCAGTTGGACAGGAGGGTACCAAGAGACCCAGTACTTC.

V and J are TRBV12-3 or TRBV12-4 and TRBJ2-1; 16 bases fit TRBD2. CDR3 length: 16 amino acids. V shed 6 bases and J 10 bases; nucleotides not matched to a gene: 9. The CDR3 DNA is TGTGCCAGCAGGCCCGGGACTAGCGGGGGGGCCGGGGAGCAGTTCTTC. Protein sequence: CASRPGTSGGAGEQFF.

The chain couples TRBV7-2 to TRBJ2-3; D is uncertain. Per the germline V gene, CDR1 is SGHTA and CDR2 is FQGNSA. This CDR3 is built from 15 residues. The ends were cut back, 2 bases at V and 2 bases at J, with 11 bases in the middle. The CDR3 DNA reads as TGTGCCAGCAGCTTATGGCCCGGAAACACAGATACGCAGTATTTT. Its translation is CASSLWPGNTDTQYF. Full variable domain (rest looked up from reference TRBV7-2 and TRBJ2-3): GAGVSQSPSNKVTEKGKDVELRCDPISGHTALYWYRQSLGQGLEFLIYFQGNSAPDKSGLPSDRFSAERTGGSVSTLTIQRTQQEDSAVYLCASSLWPGNTDTQYFGPGTRLTVL.

This clonotype occurred a few times. The chain employs TRBV2 and TRBJ2-1; a weak D match, TRBD2 (5 bases). Deletions cut 5 bases from V and 3 bases from J, with 11 bases between. Germline lookup yields CDR1 SNHLY and CDR2 FYNNEI. The CDR3 is 14 amino acids. The CDR3 region is CASSRAGVYNEQFF. The CDR3 region has the DNA TGTGCCAGCAGTCGAGCCGGGGTCTACAATGAGCAGTTCTTC.

The chain joins TRBV3-1 to TRBJ1-2; no firm D call. The CDR3 loop spans 13 amino acids. V was shortened by 0 bases and J by 8 bases, with 10 bases between the two germline ends. CDR1 and CDR2 (germline): LGHDT, YNNKEL (reference sequence). The CDR3 here is CASSQDSGFGYTF. The CDR3 DNA sequence: TGTGCCAGCAGCCAAGATTCGGGGTTCGGCTACACCTTC.

V gene TRBV14 combines with J gene TRBJ2-5; D is uncertain. CDR1 is SGHDN and CDR2 is FVKESK in the germline V gene. The germline V and J ends were trimmed by 4 bases and 1 base, with 10 bases remaining between them. CDR3 size: 14 residues. CDR3 loop: CASSRMAAQETQYF. CDR3 in DNA: TGTGCCAGCAGCCGCATGGCGGCCCAAGAGACCCAGTACTTC.

A few counts support this clonotype. The gene calls are TRBV20-1 and TRBJ2-1, with 8 positions matching TRBD1. CDR3 length: 16 amino acids. The V and J ends lost 0 bases and 6 bases, in that order; junction bases with no gene match: 10. Looked up from germline, CDR1 is DFQATT and CDR2 is SNEGSKA (reference sequence). The CDR3 DNA follows: TGCAGTGCTAGAGATGGGGACAGGTCTCGTTCCAATGAGCAGTTCTTC. Its protein product is CSARDGDRSRSNEQFF.

The CDR3 DNA reads TGCGCCAGCAGCTTCCACGGGACAGGAAACACCGGGGAGCTGTTTTTT. Translated: CASSFHGTGNTGELFF. The rearrangement joins TRBV5-1 to TRBJ2-2; 8 bases match TRBD1. This CDR3 is 16 amino acids long. The germline CDR1 and CDR2 sequences are SGHRS and YFSETQ. After removal of 2 bases from V and 2 bases from J, the junction contained 5 bases not matched to a gene.

Only a few counts were recorded for this clonotype. V usage is TRBV12-3 or TRBV12-4 and J usage is TRBJ1-2; D is undetermined. This CDR3 has 13 amino acids. The V end lost 6 bases, the J end lost 4 bases, and 12 bases lay between the germline ends. The CDR3 DNA reads TGTGCCAGCAGCCCGACCCCCTTCTATGGCTACACCTTC. Protein: CASSPTPFYGYTF.

This clonotype occurred a few times. The rearrangement joins TRBV12-3 or TRBV12-4 to TRBJ2-1, with TRBD2 matching 10 bases. This CDR3 is built from 15 residues. Trimming removed 4 bases from V and 2 bases from J; junction bases left unmatched: 2. In DNA, the CDR3 is TGTGCCAGCAGTTCGGGACTAGCGACCTACAATGAGCAGTTCTTC. Residues: CASSSGLATYNEQFF.

This clonotype was observed a handful of times. This chain links TRBV11-2 with TRBJ2-1; possible D gene TRBD2, 7 bases. Germline loops: CDR1 SGHAT, CDR2 FQNNGV. The ends were cut back, 6 bases at V and 8 bases at J, with 20 bases in the middle. The CDR3 has 15 residues. The CDR3 bases are TGTGCCAGCAGGACAGTGGGGGGGCCTTTTTATGAGCAGTTCTTC. It translates to CASRTVGGPFYEQFF.

The V gene is TRBV27, the J gene TRBJ2-3; D might be TRBD1 or TRBD2, each matching 6 bases. V was cut by 8 bases and J by 11 bases, with 11 bases left in between. CDR1 MNHEY and CDR2 SMNVEV come from the germline V gene (reference sequence). The CDR3 covers 10 residues. The CDR3 DNA reads TGTGCCAGCGCAGGGGAGGAGCAGTATTTT. Residues: CASAGEEQYF.

This sequence joins TRBV27 and TRBJ2-7; 9 bases line up with TRBD1. The CDR3 sequence is 13 residues long. Germline CDR1 reads MNHEY; CDR2 reads SMNVEV (reference sequence). V was clipped by 7 bases and J by 5 bases; unmatched bases: 6. CDR3 DNA sequence: TGTGCCAGCAACCCCGGGACAGGGAACGAGCAGTACTTC. This gives the protein CASNPGTGNEQYF.

V and J are TRBV9 and TRBJ2-3; tentatively, D is TRBD2 (6 bases). V lost 4 bases and J lost 1, with 16 bases in between. The CDR3 sequence is 16 residues long. From germline, CDR1 is SGDLS and CDR2 YYNGEE. The CDR3 nucleotides are TGTGCCAGCAGCTCATCCGGGACTGGTCGCACAGATACGCAGTATTTT. It yields the protein CASSSSGTGRTDTQYF.

J is TRBJ2-2 and V is TRBV12-3 or TRBV12-4; D ambiguous. V was shortened by 7 bases and J by 4 bases, with 10 bases between the two germline ends. CDR3 size: 13 residues. The CDR3 sequence: CASISASTGELFF. CDR3 in DNA: TGTGCCAGCATCTCCGCTAGCACCGGGGAGCTGTTTTTT.

V gene TRBV30 combines with J gene TRBJ2-1; either TRBD1 or TRBD2 may fit D (5 bases each). This CDR3 is built from 14 residues. CDR1 is GTSNPN, CDR2 SVGIG, per germline (reference sequence). Trimming left V 4 bases short and J 9 bases short, with 19 bases between. CDR3 in DNA: TGTGCCTGGACTTCAGGGATTGCGGGCCTTGAGCAGTTCTTC. Its translation: CAWTSGIAGLEQFF.

Only a few counts were recorded for this clonotype. V and J are TRBV4-1 and TRBJ2-1, with D tentatively TRBD2 (6 bases). Germline assignment: CDR1 MGHRA and CDR2 YSYEKL. Trimming took 3 bases from V and 2 from J, leaving 14 bases between them. CDR3 length: 16 amino acids. CDR3 sequence: CASSHPREEAYNEQFF. As DNA, the CDR3 is TGCGCCAGCAGCCACCCCAGGGAGGAGGCCTACAATGAGCAGTTCTTC.

The V call is TRBV10-3, the J call TRBJ1-3; D ambiguous. There are 13 residues in the CDR3. V shed 8 bases and J shed 0 bases, with 8 bases lying between them. Looked up from germline, CDR1 is ENHRY and CDR2 is SYGVKD. The CDR3 spells CAIARNSGNTIYF. The CDR3 DNA follows: TGTGCCATCGCCAGAAACTCTGGAAACACCATATATTTT.